The clone carrying this TCR beta chain came up a few times. Amplification targeted TCR beta CDR3 regions from RNA transcripts. The HTBI primer set drove a first-round RT-PCR of the TCR CDR3. TCRdb re-derived calls from the multiplex PCR reads in MiXCR, one entry per CDR3 protein. Of about 200,000 distinct CDR3 sequences listed, about 17% are singletons. The sample comes from a study of T cells in Graves' hyperthyroidism and ophthalmopathy. This CDR3 has 15 residues. Germline loops: CDR1 LNHNV, CDR2 YYDKDF (reference sequence). V lost 1 base and J lost 8; bases outside the gene matches: 7. The gene calls are TRBV15 and TRBJ1-4, with TRBD1 matching over 7 bases. Sample: blood. The clonotype originates from a man aged 35 to 55 with Graves' hyperthyroidism. The CDR3 is CATSRARGRVEKLFF. CDR3 nucleotides: TGTGCCACCAGCAGAGCTAGGGGGCGCGTGGAAAAACTGTTTTTT.